This record concerns one TCR beta chain sequence. Its matching antigen is unknown. PCR involved 60 Vbeta and 13 Jbeta primers. Only in-frame clones appear in the TCRdb table, and some are missing; sequencing was by immunoSEQ multiplex PCR. Among roughly 180,000 clones listed, 9.5% were seen once. V shed 7 bases, J shed 5 bases, and the junction held 9 bases outside the gene matches. This CDR3 is built from 14 residues. Germline-derived CDR1 and CDR2 are ENHRY and SYGVKD. These data belong to a study of cytomegalovirus exposure and HLA in healthy donors. Study-level findings and limits: Immune exposure information comprised only CMV serostatus.

This sequence originates from a woman under 40 in good health and CMV-seropositive. Sequencing was done on a sample of PBMCs. The chain is built from TRBV10-3 and TRBJ2-7; 9 bases are a match to TRBD1. The CDR3 region is CAINKQGAGDEQYF. In nucleotides, the CDR3 is TGTGCCATCAATAAACAGGGGGCTGGGGACGAGCAGTACTTC.